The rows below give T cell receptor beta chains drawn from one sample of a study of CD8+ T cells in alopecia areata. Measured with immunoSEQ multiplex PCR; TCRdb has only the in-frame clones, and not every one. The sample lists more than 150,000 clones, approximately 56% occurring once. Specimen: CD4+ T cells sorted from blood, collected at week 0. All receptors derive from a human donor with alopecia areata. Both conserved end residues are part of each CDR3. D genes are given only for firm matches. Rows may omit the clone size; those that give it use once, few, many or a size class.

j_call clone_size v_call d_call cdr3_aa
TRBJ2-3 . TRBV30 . CAWKDDRDTQYF
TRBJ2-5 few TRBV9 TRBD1 CASSVETGAETQYF
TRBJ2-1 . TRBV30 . CAWAGGPYNEQFF
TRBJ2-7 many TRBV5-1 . CASSLNGVPGDEQYF
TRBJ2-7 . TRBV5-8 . CASTNGGSFYEQYF
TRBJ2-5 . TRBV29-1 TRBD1 CSVAGQGQETQYF
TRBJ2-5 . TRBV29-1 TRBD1 CSGRRDSQETQYF
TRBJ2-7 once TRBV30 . CAWSQGTSYEQYF
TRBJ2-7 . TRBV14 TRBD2 CASSPAAGRAYEQYF
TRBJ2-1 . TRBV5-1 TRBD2 CASSLRTSGGNEQFF
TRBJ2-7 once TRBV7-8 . CASSLTGFSAYEQYF
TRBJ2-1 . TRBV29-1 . CSVLGGADSYNEQFF
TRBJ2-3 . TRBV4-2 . CASSQGDTQYF
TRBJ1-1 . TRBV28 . CASSLEGAEAFF
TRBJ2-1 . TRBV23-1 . CASSQSKPFWGFYNEQFF
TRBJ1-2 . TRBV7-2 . CASSSGTGLGGYTF
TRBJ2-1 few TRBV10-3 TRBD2 CAIRTSDGNEQFF
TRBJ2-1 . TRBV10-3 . CASKGDFTYNEQFF
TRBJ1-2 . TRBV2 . CASSDPPGDYGYTF
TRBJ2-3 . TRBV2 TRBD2 CASSRAGNTDTQYF
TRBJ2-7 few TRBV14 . CASSQDVGNQQYF
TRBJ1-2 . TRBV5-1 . CASSPQDRSYGYTF
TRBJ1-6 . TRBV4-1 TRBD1 CASSARDSSSYNSPLHF
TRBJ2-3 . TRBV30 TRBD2 CALLAARRTDTQYF
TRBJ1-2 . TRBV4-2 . CASSQDLPRYGYTF
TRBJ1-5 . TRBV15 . CATSRDPNQPQHF
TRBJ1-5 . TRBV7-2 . CASSLGRNSNQPQHF
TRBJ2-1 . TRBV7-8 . CASSPAGWGGNEQFF
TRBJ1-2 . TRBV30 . CAWSVRAGRFVRGYTF
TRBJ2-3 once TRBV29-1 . CSVVTTGDTQYF
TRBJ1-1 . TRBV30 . CAWSGGGSKNTEAFF
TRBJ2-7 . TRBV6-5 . CASSYSPGADEQYF
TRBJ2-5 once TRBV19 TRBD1 CASSRSTGATETQYF
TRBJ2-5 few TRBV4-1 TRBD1 CASSPSGQGIQETQYF